This TCR beta chain derives from a study of blood T cell repertoires in COVID-19. Study summary: T cells, B-cell-depleted T cells, or PBMCs provided the cDNA or gDNA that served as material.

Germline loops: CDR1 SGHRS, CDR2 YFSETQ. Trimming cost V 4 bases and J 0 bases, with 4 bases left between them. This CDR3 is built from 13 residues. The assay was immunoSEQ multiplex PCR, and TCRdb's table has in-frame clones only and misses some. The repertoire consists of about 94,000 clones, with about 83% occurring once and the leading ten covering about half. This chain joins TRBV5-1 and TRBJ2-2; D unclear. This clonotype was obtained from a human donor in a cohort sampled during active COVID-19. Sample: peripheral blood. The chain's CDR3 is CASSQTNTGELFF. DNA for the CDR3: TGCGCCAGCAGCCAGACGAACACCGGGGAGCTGTTTTTT.